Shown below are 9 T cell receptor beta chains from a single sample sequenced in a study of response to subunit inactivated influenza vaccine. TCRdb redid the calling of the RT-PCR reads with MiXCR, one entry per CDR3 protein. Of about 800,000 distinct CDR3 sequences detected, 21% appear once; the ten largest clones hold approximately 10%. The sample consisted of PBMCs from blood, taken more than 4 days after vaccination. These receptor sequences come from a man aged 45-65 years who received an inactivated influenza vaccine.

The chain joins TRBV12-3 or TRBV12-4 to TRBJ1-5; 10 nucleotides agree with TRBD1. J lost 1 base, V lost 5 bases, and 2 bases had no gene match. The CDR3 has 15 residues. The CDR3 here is CASSRQGASNQPQHF. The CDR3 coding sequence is TGTGCCAGCAGTCGACAGGGGGCGAGCAATCAGCCCCAGCATTTT.

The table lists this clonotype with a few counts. The CDR3, as DNA: TGCAGCGTTGGAACCAGGGGGAATGAGCAGTTCTTC. Its translation: CSVGTRGNEQFF. This rearrangement joins TRBV29-1 to TRBJ2-1; 7 bases are shared with TRBD1. The CDR3 runs 12 residues. From germline, CDR1 is SQVTM and CDR2 ANQGSEA. J gave up 7 bases and V 4 bases, and 4 bases lay outside the gene matches.

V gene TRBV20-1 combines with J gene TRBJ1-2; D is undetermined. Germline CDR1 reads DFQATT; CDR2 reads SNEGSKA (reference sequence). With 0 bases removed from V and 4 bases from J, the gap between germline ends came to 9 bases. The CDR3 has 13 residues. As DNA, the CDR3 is TGCAGTGCTAGAGACGGCAGAGTCTATGGCTACACCTTC. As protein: CSARDGRVYGYTF.

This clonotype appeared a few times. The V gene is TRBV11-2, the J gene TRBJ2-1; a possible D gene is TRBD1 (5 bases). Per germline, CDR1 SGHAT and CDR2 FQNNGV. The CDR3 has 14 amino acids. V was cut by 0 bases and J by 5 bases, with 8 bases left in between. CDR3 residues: CASSLDHRNNEQFF. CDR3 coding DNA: TGTGCCAGCAGCTTAGATCACAGGAACAATGAGCAGTTCTTC.

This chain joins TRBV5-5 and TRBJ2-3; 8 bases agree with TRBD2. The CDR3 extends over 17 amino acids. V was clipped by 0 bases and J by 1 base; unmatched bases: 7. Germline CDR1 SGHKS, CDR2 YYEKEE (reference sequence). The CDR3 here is CASSLDVGGGGTDTQYF. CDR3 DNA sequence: TGTGCCAGCAGCTTGGATGTCGGGGGGGGAGGCACAGATACGCAGTATTTT.

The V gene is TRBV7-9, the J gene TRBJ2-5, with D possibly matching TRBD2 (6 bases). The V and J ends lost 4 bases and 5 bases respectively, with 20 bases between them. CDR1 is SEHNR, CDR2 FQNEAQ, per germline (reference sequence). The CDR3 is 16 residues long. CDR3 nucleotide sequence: TGTGCCAGCAGCTCTACACGGGACTTTAGGATGGAGACCCAGTACTTC. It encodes CASSSTRDFRMETQYF. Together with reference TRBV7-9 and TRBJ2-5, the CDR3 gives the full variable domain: DTGVSQNPRHKITKRGQNVTFRCDPISEHNRLYWYRQTLGQGPEFLTYFQNEAQLEKSRLLSDRFSAERPKGSFSTLEIQRTEQGDSAMYLCASSSTRDFRMETQYFGPGTRLLVL.

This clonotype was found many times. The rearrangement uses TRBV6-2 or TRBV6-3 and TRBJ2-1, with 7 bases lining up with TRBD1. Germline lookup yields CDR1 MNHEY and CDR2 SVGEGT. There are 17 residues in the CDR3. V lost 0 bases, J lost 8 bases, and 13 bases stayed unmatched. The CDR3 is CASSYSRRQGIRDEQFF. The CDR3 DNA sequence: TGTGCCAGCAGTTACTCTCGCCGACAGGGCATCAGGGATGAGCAGTTCTTC.

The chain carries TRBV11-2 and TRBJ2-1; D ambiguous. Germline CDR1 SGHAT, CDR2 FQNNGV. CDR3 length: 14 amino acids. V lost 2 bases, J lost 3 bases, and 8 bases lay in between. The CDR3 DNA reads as TGTGCCAGCAGCTTACGGGCCAGCTACAATGAGCAGTTCTTC. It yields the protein CASSLRASYNEQFF.

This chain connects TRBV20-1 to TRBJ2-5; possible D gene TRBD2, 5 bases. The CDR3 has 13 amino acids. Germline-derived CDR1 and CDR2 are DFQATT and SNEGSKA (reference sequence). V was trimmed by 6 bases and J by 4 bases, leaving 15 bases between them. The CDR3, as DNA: TGCAGTGCCCCTAGAATGGAGGCAGAGACCCAGTACTTC. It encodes CSAPRMEAETQYF.